A single sample gave rise to the 31 T cell receptor beta chains below, sequenced in a study of blood T cells in healthy people across ages. Sample-barcoded 5' priming and a J-beta primer mix drove a second PCR of roughly 7 to 11 cycles. TCRdb re-called the 5' RACE reads with MiXCR, one entry per CDR3 protein. The data show about 680,000 distinct CDR3 sequences, about 52% seen once. The sequenced sample consisted of blood. These receptors all stem from a woman aged 60-75 years in good health.

V usage is TRBV4-3 and J usage is TRBJ2-1; D might be TRBD2 (6 bases). Gene TRBJ2-7 matches the end of the DNA better, so the J call may be wrong. CDR3 size: 14 residues. CDR1 and CDR2 (germline): LGHNA, YSLEER. CDR3 amino acids: CASSQVGGINEQYF. The CDR3 bases are TGCGCCAGCAGCCAAGTTGGGGGGATTAACGAGCAGTACTTC.

There are a few counts of this clonotype. CDR3 in amino acids: CSARVFSGTYEQYF. Written as DNA, the CDR3 is TGCAGTGCTAGAGTTTTCTCCGGGACCTACGAGCAGTACTTC. The chain uses TRBV20-1 and TRBJ2-7, with a tentative D call TRBD2 (5 bases). Trimming removed 1 base from V and 2 bases from J, with 12 bases in between. CDR3 size: 14 residues. Per germline, CDR1 DFQATT and CDR2 SNEGSKA (reference sequence).

This clonotype was detected ten times or more. The chain links TRBV10-3 to TRBJ2-2, with TRBD1 matching 7 bases. The V segment lost 11 bases and the J segment 3 bases; nucleotides outside the gene matches: 9. In germline, CDR1 is ENHRY, CDR2 SYGVKD. The CDR3 totals 14 residues. CDR3 sequence: CAARQGRDTGELFF. As DNA, the CDR3 is TGTGCCGCCAGACAGGGTCGGGACACCGGGGAGCTGTTTTTT.

The chain recombines TRBV19 with TRBJ1-2; 7 nucleotides agree with TRBD1. V gave up 1 base and J gave up 2 bases; unmatched junction bases: 1. Germline lookup yields CDR1 LNHDA and CDR2 SQIVND (reference sequence). This CDR3 region has 14 residues. This CDR3 reads CASSIAQGNYGYTF. DNA of the CDR3: TGTGCCAGTAGTATAGCACAGGGGAACTATGGCTACACCTTC.

This chain links TRBV7-6 with TRBJ1-2; D is ambiguous. Germline assignment: CDR1 SGHVS and CDR2 FNYEAQ. This CDR3 region has 13 residues. V lost 1 base and J 4 bases, leaving 7 bases between the germline ends. This CDR3 is CASSLDPSYGYTF. In DNA, the CDR3 is TGTGCCAGCAGCTTAGATCCCAGCTATGGCTACACCTTC.

The chain links TRBV18 to TRBJ2-3, with D tentatively TRBD1 (5 bases). Germline loops: CDR1 KGHSH, CDR2 LQKENI. The V gene lost 2 bases and the J gene lost 6 bases, with 12 bases spanning the gap. This CDR3 contains 14 residues. CDR3: CASSPDRPRDTQYF. The CDR3 DNA reads as TGTGCCAGCTCACCAGACAGACCGAGGGATACGCAGTATTTT.

This clonotype was counted a single time. This chain uses TRBV20-1 with TRBJ2-4; 8 bases align to TRBD2. Germline lookup yields CDR1 DFQATT and CDR2 SNEGSKA (reference sequence). V gave up 3 bases and J gave up 0 bases; unmatched junction bases: 7. This CDR3 is built from 16 residues. The CDR3 loop reads CSARPGLALAKNIQYF. For the CDR3, the DNA is TGCAGTGCTAGGCCAGGACTAGCCCTAGCCAAAAACATTCAGTACTTC.

V and J are TRBV28 and TRBJ2-2; perhaps TRBD2 as D (5 bases). The germline V gene encodes CDR1 MDHEN and CDR2 SYDVKM. Trimming stripped 7 bases from V and 3 bases from J, with 9 bases between. This CDR3 has 13 amino acids. The CDR3 region has the DNA TGTGCCAGCATGGTCGGGGACACCGGGGAGCTGTTTTTT. This encodes CASMVGDTGELFF.

The chain has TRBV12-3 or TRBV12-4 and TRBJ1-2; the D is unclear. This CDR3 region has 12 residues. The V and J ends lost 3 bases and 4 bases respectively, with 6 bases between them. The chain's CDR3 is CASSFDPYGYTF. For the CDR3, the DNA is TGTGCCAGCAGTTTTGATCCCTATGGCTACACCTTC.

This clonotype was found a few times. J is TRBJ2-7 and V is TRBV29-1, with TRBD2 matching over 8 bases. Trimming took 5 bases from V and 0 from J; bases not matched to a gene: 9. The germline V gene has CDR1 SQVTM and CDR2 ANQGSEA. The CDR3 has 15 amino acids. CDR3 nucleotide sequence: TGCAGCGTTTATCGGCTAGCGGGTTCCTCCTACGAGCAGTACTTC. Protein: CSVYRLAGSSYEQYF.

This clonotype came up once. This chain joins TRBV25-1 and TRBJ2-5; tentatively, D is TRBD2 (6 bases). The J call may be mistaken, given a closer DNA end match to TRBJ2-7. The germline V gene has CDR1 MGHDK and CDR2 SYGVNS. The CDR3 loop spans 15 amino acids. As DNA, the CDR3 is TGTGCCAGCAGCGCCTTAGTGGGAGGTCTCGACGAGCAGTACTTC. Translated: CASSALVGGLDEQYF.

This clonotype came up a few times. The chain employs TRBV12-3 or TRBV12-4 and TRBJ1-5; D unclear. The CDR3 has 13 amino acids. The V end lost 3 bases, the J end lost 7 bases, and 10 bases lay between the germline ends. In DNA form, the CDR3 reads TGTGCCAGCAGTTTTGTGACCGGACAGCCCCAGCATTTT. Its translation: CASSFVTGQPQHF.

The chain is built from TRBV7-9 and TRBJ1-1; weak D call: TRBD1 (5 bases). V was pared by 0 bases and J by 4 bases, with 9 bases between. Germline assignment: CDR1 SEHNR and CDR2 FQNEAQ (reference sequence). The CDR3 is 14 residues long. In DNA, the CDR3 is TGTGCCAGCAGCTTAGCGACAGTTTCCACTGAAGCTTTCTTT. Protein: CASSLATVSTEAFF.

V is TRBV7-2 and J is TRBJ1-1, with 9 nucleotides matching TRBD1. Germline V gene lookup returns CDR1 SGHTA and CDR2 FQGNSA. V dropped 4 bases and J dropped 5; count of bases not matched to a gene: 8. CDR3 length: 15 amino acids. DNA of the CDR3: TGTGCCAGCAGCTCGCAACAGGGGGCTCGAACTGAAGCTTTCTTT. Translated, it gives CASSSQQGARTEAFF.

V gene TRBV12-3 or TRBV12-4 combines with J gene TRBJ2-1; D call uncertain. V lost 7 bases and J 7 bases, leaving 8 bases between the germline ends. This CDR3 is built from 11 residues. CDR3 residues: CASTRSNEQFF. CDR3 nucleotides: TGTGCCAGCACCAGGTCGAATGAGCAGTTCTTC.

This sequence joins TRBV15 and TRBJ2-3; 7 bases are shared with TRBD2. The CDR3 contains 13 residues. The germline V gene encodes CDR1 LNHNV and CDR2 YYDKDF (reference sequence). The V and J ends lost 1 base and 6 bases, in that order; junction bases with no gene match: 1. The CDR3 DNA reads TGTGCCACCAGCAGAGGGGGAGGGGATACGCAGTATTTT. Protein product: CATSRGGGDTQYF.

V is TRBV5-1 and J is TRBJ2-7; 7 positions match TRBD1. The V segment lost 7 bases and the J segment 3 bases; nucleotides outside the gene matches: 13. The CDR3 is 15 residues long. Germline CDR1 is SGHRS and CDR2 is YFSETQ. In DNA, the CDR3 is TGCGCCAGCCGAACCACCCGGGACAGTTTCTACGAGCAGTACTTC. The encoded protein is CASRTTRDSFYEQYF.

This chain links TRBV2 with TRBJ2-5; D perhaps matches TRBD2 (5 bases). V gave up 5 bases and J gave up 4 bases, with 14 bases separating them. The CDR3 spans 14 residues. Germline V gives CDR1 SNHLY, CDR2 FYNNEI. The CDR3 nucleotides read TGTGCCAGCAGTACCCCCGGTGAGGGAGAGACCCAGTACTTC. It codes for CASSTPGEGETQYF.

The rearrangement links TRBV25-1 to TRBJ2-5; 9 bases line up with TRBD2. V trimming: 2 bases; J trimming: 1 base; junction bases outside the gene matches: 14. Per the germline V gene, CDR1 is MGHDK and CDR2 is SYGVNS. The CDR3 runs to 19 residues. The CDR3 spells CASSEVGREGHTPQETQYF. DNA for the CDR3: TGTGCCAGCAGTGAAGTTGGGCGGGAGGGGCATACCCCCCAAGAGACCCAGTACTTC.

This clonotype was counted only a few times. V usage is TRBV3-1 and J usage is TRBJ2-3; possible D gene TRBD2, 5 bases. The CDR3 is 16 residues long. The germline V gene encodes CDR1 LGHDT and CDR2 YNNKEL (reference sequence). Trimming stripped 4 bases from V and 2 bases from J, with 16 bases between. The DNA of the CDR3 is TGTGCCAGCAGCCCGCGGACTGCAGTCTTCACAGATACGCAGTATTTT. This gives the protein CASSPRTAVFTDTQYF.

CDR3 sequence (DNA): TGTGCCAGCACTCGGCCCTGGTACAATGAGCAGTTCTTC. Its translation: CASTRPWYNEQFF. The genes are TRBV27 and TRBJ2-1; unclear D gene. V was cut by 7 bases and J by 4 bases, with 11 bases left in between. Germline CDR1 MNHEY, CDR2 SMNVEV (reference sequence). The CDR3 contains 13 residues.

The CDR3 here is CASSRPRGSTNEKLFF. The CDR3 bases are TGTGCCAGCAGCAGACCACGGGGCTCAACTAATGAAAAACTGTTTTTT. This rearrangement joins TRBV14 to TRBJ1-4, with a tentative D call TRBD1 (5 bases). This CDR3 is 16 amino acids long. The germline V gene encodes CDR1 SGHDN and CDR2 FVKESK. V dropped 5 bases and J dropped 0 bases, with 13 bases sitting between them.

This clonotype showed up just a few times. This sequence joins TRBV27 and TRBJ1-1; no reliable D call. Per the germline V gene, CDR1 is MNHEY and CDR2 is SMNVEV (reference sequence). Trimming removed 1 base at V and 1 base at J, with 4 bases between. The CDR3 consists of 13 residues. In nucleotides, the CDR3 is TGTGCCAGCAGTTTATTTGGGAACACTGAAGCTTTCTTT. The encoded protein is CASSLFGNTEAFF.

CDR3 sequence reads: CAIRPGLAGSTDTQYF. The CDR3 nucleotides are TGTGCCATCAGACCTGGACTAGCGGGTAGCACAGATACGCAGTATTTT. This rearrangement joins TRBV10-3 to TRBJ2-3; 11 bases are a match to TRBD2. The V gene's germline CDR1 is ENHRY and CDR2 SYGVKD. This CDR3 spans 16 amino acids. The V and J ends lost 6 bases and 0 bases, in that order; junction bases with no gene match: 5.

The V gene is TRBV28, the J gene TRBJ2-3, with D possibly TRBD2 on 6 matching bases. V shed 8 bases and J shed 0 bases, with 15 bases lying between them. CDR1 and CDR2 (germline): MDHEN, SYDVKM. This CDR3 contains 15 residues. Here the CDR3 reads CASSRVSGSTDTQYF. The CDR3 region has the DNA TGTGCCAGCTCTCGGGTTAGCGGAAGCACAGATACGCAGTATTTT.

This clonotype was detected only a few times. The CDR3 region has the DNA TGTGCCAGCTCCTCCTTGACAGGACTAGGAGAGCAGTACTTC. Its protein is CASSSLTGLGEQYF. The V and J genes are TRBV18 and TRBJ2-4, with D possibly matching TRBD2 (7 bases). The CDR3 contains 14 residues. CDR1 is KGHSH and CDR2 is LQKENI in the germline V gene. Trimming stripped 6 bases from V and 13 bases from J, with 22 bases between. The complete variable domain, with remaining parts taken from reference TRBV18 and TRBJ2-4, reads NAGVMQNPRHLVRRRGQEARLRCSPMKGHSHVYWYRQLPEEGLKFMVYLQKENIIDESGMPKERFSAEFPKEGPSILRIQQVVRGDSAAYFCASSSLTGLGEQYFGAGTRLSVL.

V usage is TRBV10-3 and J usage is TRBJ1-1; TRBD1 matches 7 bases. The CDR3 contains 13 residues. After removal of 4 bases from V and 8 bases from J, the junction contained 7 bases not matched to a gene. In germline, CDR1 is ENHRY, CDR2 SYGVKD. CDR3 DNA sequence: TGTGCCATCAGTGCTCGAGGGGGCGGGGAAGCTTTCTTT. As protein: CAISARGGGEAFF.

DNA of the CDR3: TGTGCCAGCAGTTTAGGGGGGAATGGCTACACCTTC. The encoded protein is CASSLGGNGYTF. This chain connects TRBV12-3 or TRBV12-4 to TRBJ1-2; D is possibly TRBD1 (5 bases). V lost 1 base to trimming and J lost 6 bases, with 6 bases between them. This CDR3 contains 12 residues.

The chain employs TRBV28 and TRBJ1-5, with TRBD1 as a possible D gene (6 bases). CDR3 length equals 13 residues. Trimming removed 9 bases from V and 5 bases from J, with 14 bases in between. Looked up from germline, CDR1 is MDHEN and CDR2 is SYDVKM. In DNA, the CDR3 is TGTGCCAGTCTTACCAGGGGCCATCAGCCCCAGCATTTT. Protein: CASLTRGHQPQHF.

Only one count was recorded for this clonotype. The chain carries TRBV9 and TRBJ2-3; D not certain. CDR3 size: 14 residues. Germline values: CDR1 SGDLS, CDR2 YYNGEE. Trimming pared 0 bases from V and 5 bases from J, leaving 10 bases between. CDR3 protein: CASSVDGSLDTQYF. CDR3 coding DNA: TGTGCCAGCAGCGTAGACGGTAGCTTAGATACGCAGTATTTT. The full variable domain, completed using reference TRBV9 and TRBJ2-3, is DSGVTQTPKHLITATGQRVTLRCSPRSGDLSVYWYQQSLDQGLQFLIQYYNGEERAKGNILERFSAQQFPDLHSELNLSSLELGDSALYFCASSVDGSLDTQYFGPGTRLTVL.

This clonotype was counted between two and nine times. The rearrangement uses TRBV20-1 and TRBJ1-2, with D hard to call. Germline CDR1 DFQATT, CDR2 SNEGSKA (reference sequence). This CDR3 spans 13 amino acids. V lost 1 base and J 8 bases, leaving 14 bases between the germline ends. CDR3 sequence: CSARGSPRGGYTF. The CDR3 nucleotides read TGCAGTGCTAGAGGGTCCCCGCGCGGCGGCTACACCTTC.